These T cell receptor beta chains were read from a single sample in a study of beta chain features in type 1 diabetes. Profiling relied on immunoSEQ multiplex PCR, and the TCRdb table lists in-frame clones only, not all of them. The sample lists 350,000 to 400,000 clones, about 16% occurring once. The sample consisted of naive CD4+ T cells from blood. These receptors all stem from a woman aged 18-30 years in good health. The CDR3 runs from the conserved cysteine through the conserved F or W. Fields, in order: clone size, V gene, D gene, J gene, CDR3 length, CDR3 protein, CDR3 DNA. A D gene is named only where the DNA matches it firmly. The size entry is marked missing in some rows and otherwise reads once, few, many or a size class.

size: few
V: TRBV18
D: TRBD1
J: TRBJ1-5
length: 15
CDR3: CASSRAGTGDQPQHF
DNA: TGTGCCAGCTCACGTGCCGGGACAGGGGATCAGCCCCAGCATTTT

size: once
V: TRBV30
D: .
J: TRBJ1-2
length: 15
CDR3: CAWSVYITGNYGYTF
DNA: TGTGCCTGGAGTGTATACATTACGGGGAACTATGGCTACACCTTC

size: .
V: TRBV7-2
D: TRBD1
J: TRBJ2-7
length: 15
CDR3: CASSLVPDRAREQYF
DNA: TGTGCCAGCAGCTTAGTCCCGGACAGGGCCCGCGAGCAGTACTTC

size: few
V: TRBV5-4
D: TRBD1
J: TRBJ2-7
length: 15
CDR3: CASSPLGTGSYEQYF
DNA: TGTGCCAGCAGCCCCCTGGGGACAGGGTCCTACGAGCAGTACTTC

size: .
V: TRBV30
D: .
J: TRBJ2-1
length: 16
CDR3: CAWSVLASSSYNEQFF
DNA: TGTGCCTGGAGTGTCTTAGCGTCCAGCTCCTACAATGAGCAGTTCTTC

size: few
V: TRBV4-3
D: TRBD1
J: TRBJ2-1
length: 16
CDR3: CASSQDPQGSYNEQFF
DNA: TGCGCCAGCAGCCAAGATCCACAGGGGTCCTACAATGAGCAGTTCTTC

size: .
V: TRBV5-1
D: .
J: TRBJ2-1
length: 15
CDR3: CASSLQGMGHNEQFF
DNA: TGCGCCAGCAGCTTGCAGGGAATGGGCCACAATGAGCAGTTCTTC

size: few
V: TRBV29-1
D: TRBD2
J: TRBJ2-1
length: 14
CDR3: CSIGLAGGSNEQFF
DNA: TGCAGCATCGGACTAGCGGGAGGAAGCAATGAGCAGTTCTTC

size: .
V: TRBV5-4
D: .
J: TRBJ1-1
length: 13
CDR3: CASSLVANTEAFF
DNA: TGTGCCAGCAGCTTGGTGGCGAACACTGAAGCTTTCTTT

size: .
V: TRBV6-5
D: .
J: TRBJ2-7
length: 13
CDR3: CASRLTGVYEQYF
DNA: TGTGCCAGCAGATTAACAGGAGTTTACGAGCAGTACTTC

size: .
V: TRBV30
D: .
J: TRBJ2-5
length: 12
CDR3: CAWKSSQETQYF
DNA: TGTGCCTGGAAGAGTTCCCAAGAGACCCAGTACTTC

size: few
V: TRBV21-1
D: .
J: TRBJ2-7
length: 12
CDR3: CASSNRDRGLYF
DNA: TGTGCCAGCAGCAACCGGGACAGGGGATTATACTTC

size: few
V: TRBV10-3
D: TRBD1
J: TRBJ2-1
length: 16
CDR3: CAISGLGQGISNEQFF
DNA: TGTGCCATCAGTGGGCTAGGACAGGGAATCTCCAATGAGCAGTTCTTC

size: .
V: TRBV18
D: TRBD1
J: TRBJ2-7
length: 15
CDR3: CASSPPLVQGTEQYF
DNA: TGTGCCAGCTCACCACCCCTAGTACAGGGGACCGAGCAGTACTTC

size: few
V: TRBV9
D: TRBD2
J: TRBJ2-1
length: 18
CDR3: CASSPASGRGVAYGEQFF
DNA: TGTGCCAGCTCCCCGGCTAGCGGGAGGGGGGTAGCCTACGGTGAGCAGTTCTTC

size: few
V: TRBV30
D: .
J: TRBJ2-7
length: 12
CDR3: CAWSDSSYEQYF
DNA: TGTGCCTGGAGTGACTCTTCCTACGAGCAGTACTTC

size: .
V: TRBV25-1
D: TRBD2
J: TRBJ2-1
length: 15
CDR3: CASSPTSGRAGEQFF
DNA: TGTGCCAGCAGTCCCACTAGCGGGAGGGCCGGTGAGCAGTTCTTC

size: .
V: TRBV30
D: .
J: TRBJ1-5
length: 12
CDR3: CAWSVPDQPQHF
DNA: TGTGCCTGGAGTGTACCAGATCAGCCCCAGCATTTT

size: .
V: TRBV7-2
D: .
J: TRBJ2-7
length: 12
CDR3: CASSLYSLEQYF
DNA: TGTGCCAGCAGCTTATATTCCCTCGAGCAGTACTTC

size: .
V: TRBV29-1
D: TRBD2
J: TRBJ2-3
length: 16
CDR3: CSVVLGTSGATDTQYF
DNA: TGCAGCGTTGTGTTGGGGACTAGCGGGGCCACAGATACGCAGTATTTT

size: .
V: TRBV7-3
D: .
J: TRBJ2-1
length: 13
CDR3: CASSGGGVHEQFF
DNA: TGTGCCAGCAGCGGCGGAGGGGTCCATGAGCAGTTCTTC

size: .
V: TRBV7-2
D: TRBD1
J: TRBJ1-2
length: 14
CDR3: CASSPRQGGYGYTF
DNA: TGTGCCAGCAGCCCCCGACAGGGAGGCTATGGCTACACCTTC

size: .
V: TRBV18
D: TRBD2
J: TRBJ2-7
length: 15
CDR3: CASSPTSSGAYEQYF
DNA: TGTGCCAGCTCACCGACCTCTAGCGGGGCCTACGAGCAGTACTTC

size: few
V: TRBV5-1
D: TRBD1
J: TRBJ2-1
length: 15
CDR3: CASSSHTPQGNEQFF
DNA: TGCGCCAGCAGCTCACACACCCCACAGGGGAATGAGCAGTTCTTC

size: few
V: TRBV28
D: .
J: TRBJ1-2
length: 14
CDR3: CASSFRDSRPGYTF
DNA: TGTGCCAGCAGTTTCCGCGACTCCCGCCCGGGCTACACCTTC

size: .
V: TRBV4-1
D: .
J: TRBJ1-1
length: 13
CDR3: CASSQDTDTEAFF
DNA: TGCGCCAGCAGCCAAGATACAGACACTGAAGCTTTCTTT

size: .
V: TRBV7-8
D: .
J: TRBJ2-6
length: 15
CDR3: CASSFGSTGANVLTF
DNA: TGTGCCAGCAGCTTTGGTAGTACTGGGGCCAACGTCCTGACTTTC

size: few
V: TRBV30
D: .
J: TRBJ1-5
length: 15
CDR3: CAWSAGQTSNQPQHF
DNA: TGTGCCTGGAGTGCAGGACAGACTAGCAATCAGCCCCAGCATTTT

size: .
V: TRBV30
D: TRBD1
J: TRBJ1-2
length: 13
CDR3: CACSSGQGYGYTF
DNA: TGTGCCTGTTCATCGGGACAGGGCTATGGCTACACCTTC

size: few
V: TRBV9
D: TRBD2
J: TRBJ2-2
length: 16
CDR3: CASSVVAGAYTGELFF
DNA: TGTGCCAGCAGCGTAGTGGCGGGAGCGTATACCGGGGAGCTGTTTTTT

size: .
V: TRBV29-1
D: .
J: TRBJ2-1
length: 14
CDR3: CSVEGRTVYNEQFF
DNA: TGCAGCGTTGAAGGCCGGACAGTATACAATGAGCAGTTCTTC

size: few
V: TRBV20-1
D: .
J: TRBJ2-1
length: 10
CDR3: CSGSGDEQFF
DNA: TGCAGTGGCAGCGGCGATGAGCAGTTCTTC

size: .
V: TRBV7-9
D: .
J: TRBJ2-1
length: 14
CDR3: CASSLLAVINEQFF
DNA: TGTGCCAGCAGCTTACTGGCAGTCATAAATGAGCAGTTCTTC

size: few
V: TRBV28
D: TRBD1
J: TRBJ2-1
length: 15
CDR3: CAIFERGQGGDEQFF
DNA: TGTGCCATCTTTGAGAGGGGACAGGGGGGCGATGAGCAGTTCTTC

size: .
V: TRBV7-2
D: TRBD2
J: TRBJ2-7
length: 14
CDR3: CASSSGTSGYEQYF
DNA: TGTGCCAGCAGCAGCGGGACTAGCGGCTACGAGCAGTACTTC

size: .
V: TRBV5-6
D: .
J: TRBJ2-2
length: 17
CDR3: CASSFYAMRAAAGELFF
DNA: TGTGCCAGCAGCTTTTATGCAATGAGGGCCGCCGCCGGGGAGCTGTTTTTT

size: few
V: TRBV7-9
D: .
J: TRBJ2-7
length: 12
CDR3: CASRPDSYEQYF
DNA: TGTGCCAGCAGACCAGACAGTTACGAGCAGTACTTC

size: .
V: TRBV5-4
D: TRBD2
J: TRBJ2-1
length: 15
CDR3: CASSRGTSGYNEQFF
DNA: TGTGCCAGCAGCCGCGGGACTAGCGGCTACAATGAGCAGTTCTTC

size: .
V: TRBV30
D: .
J: TRBJ2-1
length: 15
CDR3: CACSTVGGPYNEQFF
DNA: TGTGCCTGCTCCACGGTGGGAGGTCCCTACAATGAGCAGTTCTTC

size: .
V: TRBV7-3
D: .
J: TRBJ2-2
length: 17
CDR3: CASSLIPLPGPGGELFF
DNA: TGTGCCAGCAGCTTAATCCCCCTCCCAGGGCCGGGCGGGGAGCTGTTTTTT

size: .
V: TRBV12-2
D: .
J: TRBJ2-1
length: 16
CDR3: CASRLVRTRRNNEQFF
DNA: TGTGCAAGTCGCTTAGTGCGGACTAGGCGGAACAATGAGCAGTTCTTC

size: .
V: TRBV19
D: TRBD1
J: TRBJ2-2
length: 14
CDR3: CASNYRGYTGELFF
DNA: TGTGCCAGTAACTACAGGGGGTATACCGGGGAGCTGTTTTTT

size: .
V: TRBV7-2
D: .
J: TRBJ2-1
length: 14
CDR3: CASSFPQEYNEQFF
DNA: TGTGCCAGCTCCTTTCCGCAGGAATACAATGAGCAGTTCTTC

size: few
V: TRBV19
D: .
J: TRBJ2-3
length: 15
CDR3: CASSIRTTGTDTQYF
DNA: TGTGCCAGTAGTATTAGGACGACAGGCACAGATACGCAGTATTTT

size: .
V: TRBV7-2
D: TRBD2
J: TRBJ2-1
length: 13
CDR3: CASSNSGSFEQFF
DNA: TGTGCCAGCAGCAATAGCGGGAGTTTTGAGCAGTTCTTC

size: .
V: TRBV29-1
D: .
J: TRBJ2-7
length: 14
CDR3: CSVGPLASSYEQYF
DNA: TGCAGCGTTGGTCCGCTAGCTTCTTCCTACGAGCAGTACTTC

size: .
V: TRBV14
D: .
J: TRBJ2-5
length: 12
CDR3: CASSQSVETQYF
DNA: TGTGCCAGCAGCCAATCTGTTGAGACCCAGTACTTC

size: few
V: TRBV29-1
D: .
J: TRBJ1-1
length: 15
CDR3: CSVEGGRGLNTEAFF
DNA: TGCAGCGTTGAAGGGGGCCGGGGGTTGAACACTGAAGCTTTCTTT

size: .
V: TRBV7-9
D: .
J: TRBJ2-1
length: 15
CDR3: CASSLVSTAYNEQFF
DNA: TGTGCCAGCAGCTTAGTATCGACAGCCTACAATGAGCAGTTCTTC

size: .
V: TRBV30
D: TRBD1
J: TRBJ2-7
length: 13
CDR3: CAWSTHRGYEQYF
DNA: TGTGCCTGGAGTACCCACAGGGGCTACGAGCAGTACTTC